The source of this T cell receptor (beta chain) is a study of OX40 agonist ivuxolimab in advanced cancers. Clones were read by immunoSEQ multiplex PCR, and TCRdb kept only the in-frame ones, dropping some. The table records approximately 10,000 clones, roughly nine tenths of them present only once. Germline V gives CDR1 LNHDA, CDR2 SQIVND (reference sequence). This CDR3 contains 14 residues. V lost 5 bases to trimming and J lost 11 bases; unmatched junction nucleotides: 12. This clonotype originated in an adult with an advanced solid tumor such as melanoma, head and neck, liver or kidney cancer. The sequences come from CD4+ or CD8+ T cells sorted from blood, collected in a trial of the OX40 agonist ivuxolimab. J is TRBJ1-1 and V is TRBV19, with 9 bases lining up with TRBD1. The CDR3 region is CASSAERDREAAFF. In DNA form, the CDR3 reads TGTGCCAGTAGTGCCGAGAGGGACAGGGAAGCTGCTTTCTTT.